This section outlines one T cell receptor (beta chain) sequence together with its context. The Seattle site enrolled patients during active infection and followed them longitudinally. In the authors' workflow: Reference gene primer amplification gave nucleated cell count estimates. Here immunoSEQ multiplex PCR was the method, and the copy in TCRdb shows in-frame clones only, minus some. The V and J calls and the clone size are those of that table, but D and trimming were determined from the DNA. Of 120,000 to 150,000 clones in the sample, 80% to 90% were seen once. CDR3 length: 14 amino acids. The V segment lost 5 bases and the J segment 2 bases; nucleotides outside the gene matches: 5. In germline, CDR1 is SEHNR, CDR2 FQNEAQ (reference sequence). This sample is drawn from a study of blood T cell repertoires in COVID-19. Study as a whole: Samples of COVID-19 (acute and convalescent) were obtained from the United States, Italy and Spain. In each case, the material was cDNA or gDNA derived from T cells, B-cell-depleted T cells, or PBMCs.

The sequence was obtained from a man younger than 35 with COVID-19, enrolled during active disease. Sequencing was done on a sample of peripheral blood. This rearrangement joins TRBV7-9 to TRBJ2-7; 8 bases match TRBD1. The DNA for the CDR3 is TGTGCCAGCAGCCCGGGACAGGCCACCTACGAGCAGTACTTC. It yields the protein CASSPGQATYEQYF.